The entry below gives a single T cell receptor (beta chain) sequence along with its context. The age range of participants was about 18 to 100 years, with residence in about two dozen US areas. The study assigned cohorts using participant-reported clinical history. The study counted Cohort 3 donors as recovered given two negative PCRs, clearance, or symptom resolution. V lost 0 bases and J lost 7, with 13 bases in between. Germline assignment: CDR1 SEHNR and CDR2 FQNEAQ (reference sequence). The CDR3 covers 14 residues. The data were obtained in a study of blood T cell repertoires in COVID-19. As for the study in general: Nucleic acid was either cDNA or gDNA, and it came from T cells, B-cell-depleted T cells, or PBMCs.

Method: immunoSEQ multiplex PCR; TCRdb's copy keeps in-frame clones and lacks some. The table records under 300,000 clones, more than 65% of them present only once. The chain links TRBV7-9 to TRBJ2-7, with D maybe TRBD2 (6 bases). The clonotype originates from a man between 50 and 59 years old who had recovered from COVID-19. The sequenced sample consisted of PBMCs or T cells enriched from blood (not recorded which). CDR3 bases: TGTGCCAGCAGCTTAGCTGGGGGGTCGGGGGAGCAGTACTTC. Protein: CASSLAGGSGEQYF.